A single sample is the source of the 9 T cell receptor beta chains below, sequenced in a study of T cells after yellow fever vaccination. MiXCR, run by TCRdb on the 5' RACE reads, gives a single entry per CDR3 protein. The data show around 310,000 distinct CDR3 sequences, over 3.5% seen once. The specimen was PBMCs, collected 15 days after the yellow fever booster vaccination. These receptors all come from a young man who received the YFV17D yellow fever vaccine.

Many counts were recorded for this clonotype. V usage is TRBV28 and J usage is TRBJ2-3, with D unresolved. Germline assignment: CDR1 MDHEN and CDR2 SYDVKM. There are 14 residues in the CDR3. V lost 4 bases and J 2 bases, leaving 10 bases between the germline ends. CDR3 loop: CASSYPPLTDTQYF. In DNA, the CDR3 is TGTGCCAGCAGTTACCCTCCCCTCACAGATACGCAGTATTTT.

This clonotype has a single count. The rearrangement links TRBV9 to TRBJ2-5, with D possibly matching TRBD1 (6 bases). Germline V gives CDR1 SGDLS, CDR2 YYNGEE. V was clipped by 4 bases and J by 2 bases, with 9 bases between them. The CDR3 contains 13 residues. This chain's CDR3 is CASSIQGQETQYF. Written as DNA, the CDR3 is TGTGCCAGCAGCATACAGGGACAAGAGACCCAGTACTTC.

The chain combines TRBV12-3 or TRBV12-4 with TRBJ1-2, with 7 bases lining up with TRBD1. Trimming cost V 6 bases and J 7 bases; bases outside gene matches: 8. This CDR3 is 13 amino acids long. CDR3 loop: CASRTGWVTGYTF. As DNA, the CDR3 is TGTGCCAGCAGGACAGGGTGGGTCACTGGCTACACCTTC.

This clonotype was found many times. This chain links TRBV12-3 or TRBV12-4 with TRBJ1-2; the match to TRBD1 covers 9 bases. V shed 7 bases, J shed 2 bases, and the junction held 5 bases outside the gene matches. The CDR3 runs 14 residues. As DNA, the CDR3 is TGTGCCAGCACCGCGGGACAGGGAAACTATGGCTACACCTTC. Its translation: CASTAGQGNYGYTF.

CDR3 nucleotides: TGTGCCAGCAGTTACAGGCTACAGCTCGACTATGGCTACACCTTC. Protein sequence: CASSYRLQLDYGYTF. The chain joins TRBV6-2 or TRBV6-3 to TRBJ1-2; D uncertain. Between the trimmed V and J ends, which lost 2 bases and 3 bases, there was a span of 13 bases. The length of the CDR3 is 15 residues. Germline V gives CDR1 MNHEY, CDR2 SVGEGT.

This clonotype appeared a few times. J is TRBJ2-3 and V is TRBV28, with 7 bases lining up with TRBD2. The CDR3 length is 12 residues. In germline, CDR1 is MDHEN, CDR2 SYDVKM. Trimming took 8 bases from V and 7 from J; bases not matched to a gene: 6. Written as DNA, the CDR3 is TGTGCCAGCGGTGGGGGGGGGAATACGCAGTATTTT. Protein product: CASGGGGNTQYF.

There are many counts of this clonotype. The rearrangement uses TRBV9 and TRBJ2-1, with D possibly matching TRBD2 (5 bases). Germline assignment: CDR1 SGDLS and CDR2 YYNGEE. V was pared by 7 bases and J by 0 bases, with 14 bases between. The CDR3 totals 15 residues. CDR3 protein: CASSLAGISYNEQFF. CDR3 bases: TGTGCCAGCTCCCTCGCGGGCATCTCCTACAATGAGCAGTTCTTC.

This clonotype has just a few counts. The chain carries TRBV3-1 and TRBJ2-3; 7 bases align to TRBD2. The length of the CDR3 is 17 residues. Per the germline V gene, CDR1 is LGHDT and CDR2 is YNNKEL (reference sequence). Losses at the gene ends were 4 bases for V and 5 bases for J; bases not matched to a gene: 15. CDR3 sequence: CASSPYGLGESLDTQYF. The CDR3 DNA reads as TGTGCCAGCAGCCCGTACGGACTAGGCGAGAGCTTAGATACGCAGTATTTT.

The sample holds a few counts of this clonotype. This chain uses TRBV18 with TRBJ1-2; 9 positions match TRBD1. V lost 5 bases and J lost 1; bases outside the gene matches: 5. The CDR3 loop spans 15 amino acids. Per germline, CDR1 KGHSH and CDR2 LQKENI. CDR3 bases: TGTGCCAGCTCAGCGGACAGGGGATTTAACTATGGCTACACCTTC. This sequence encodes CASSADRGFNYGYTF.